Below, 3 T cell receptor beta chains from the same sample are listed, as sequenced in a study of regulatory T cells in long-lasting Graves disease. Assembly of TCR beta libraries relied on iRepertoire HTBI primers together with Arm-PCR of CDR3 regions. MiXCR, applied by TCRdb to the multiplex PCR reads, yields one record per CDR3 protein. The sample lists about 450,000 distinct CDR3 sequences, around 15% occurring once. Time point of the sample: newly diagnosed GD, antithyroid drugs for less than 3 months. PBMCs provided the RNA from which the TCR library was made. The same specimen was also included in a second study, on T cells in Graves' hyperthyroidism and ophthalmopathy.

This specimen was peripheral blood mononuclear cells (PBMCs), taken at new diagnosis, from a patient treated with antithyroid drugs. The receptors originated from a woman aged 50 to 60 with Graves disease.

The rearrangement links TRBV10-1 to TRBJ1-2; TRBD1 aligns across 11 bases. Germline V gives CDR1 WNHNN, CDR2 SYGVQD (reference sequence). The CDR3 sequence is 15 residues long. Germline trimming cut 10 bases from V and 8 bases from J; bases unmatched to any gene: 15. In DNA, the CDR3 is TGCGCCAACACAAACTTTCCGAGGACAGGGGGCGGCTACACCTTC. The encoded protein is CANTNFPRTGGGYTF.

Points on this clonotype: A junction end diverges from the germline sequence, so it may reflect a read error. This rearrangement joins TRBV27 to TRBJ1-3, with a possible D match to TRBD1 (6 bases). The germline V gene has CDR1 MNHEY and CDR2 SMNVEV (reference sequence). This CDR3 contains 14 residues. CDR3 sequence (DNA): TGTGCCAGCAGTTTAGCATTCAGGGGAAGCACCATATATTTT. It encodes CASSLAFRGSTIYF.

To note about this clonotype: This sequence may be a read error, since a much larger clone differs from it by one base. The J gene is TRBJ1-1, the V gene TRBV12-3 or TRBV12-4; no clear D. This CDR3 has 12 residues. CDR3 bases: TGTGCCAACAGTTTCCCCTACACTGAAGCTTTCTTT. Translation: CANSFPYTEAFF.